The 28 T cell receptor beta chains below were found in one sample sequenced in a study of early T cells in non-severe SARS-CoV-2 infection. MiXCR, applied by TCRdb to the 5' RACE reads, yields one record per CDR3 protein. The data contain about 130,000 distinct CDR3 sequences, 15% of them singletons. Sequenced sample: whole blood. The receptors here all came from an adult who was a healthcare worker with PCR-confirmed SARS-CoV-2 infection or an uninfected control (not recorded which).

Ten or more counts support this clonotype. V is TRBV7-2 and J is TRBJ2-7, with D perhaps matching TRBD1 (6 bases). The germline V gene encodes CDR1 SGHTA and CDR2 FQGNSA. V lost 4 bases and J lost 2, with 15 bases in between. This CDR3 is 15 amino acids long. CDR3 residues: CASSYRDRSPYEQYF. The CDR3 nucleotides are TGTGCCAGCAGCTACCGAGACAGGAGCCCCTACGAGCAGTACTTC.

The chain combines TRBV18 with TRBJ2-1; D is ambiguous. Trimming removed 4 bases from V and 8 bases from J, with 12 bases in between. CDR1 is KGHSH and CDR2 is LQKENI in the germline V gene. The length of the CDR3 is 13 residues. This CDR3 is CASSQGTSYEQFF. The CDR3 coding sequence is TGTGCCAGCTCACAGGGCACCTCATATGAGCAGTTCTTC.

The chain recombines TRBV4-1 with TRBJ2-1, with 8 bases lining up with TRBD2. The CDR3 extends over 16 amino acids. Germline V CDR1 and CDR2: MGHRA, YSYEKL. The ends lost 4 bases at V and 2 bases at J; junction bases unmatched: 7. This chain's CDR3 is CASSRGTGGTYNEQFF. CDR3 in DNA: TGCGCCAGCAGCCGGGGGACGGGAGGGACCTACAATGAGCAGTTCTTC.

This clonotype was detected ten times or more. The chain employs TRBV12-3 or TRBV12-4 and TRBJ2-3, with D unresolved. V lost 3 bases and J 5 bases, leaving 3 bases between the germline ends. This CDR3 is built from 11 residues. This CDR3 is CASSFGDTQYF. CDR3 in DNA: TGTGCCAGCAGTTTTGGAGATACGCAGTATTTT.

This clonotype was seen a handful of times. This chain uses TRBV2 with TRBJ1-5, with 7 bases lining up with TRBD1. Trimming cost V 5 bases and J 7 bases; bases outside gene matches: 8. CDR3 size: 14 residues. Germline V gene data show CDR1 as SNHLY and CDR2 as FYNNEI. The chain's CDR3 is CASSPTGVGQPQHF. CDR3 in DNA: TGTGCCAGCAGTCCTACAGGGGTTGGACAGCCCCAGCATTTT.

The chain is built from TRBV18 and TRBJ1-6; D is possibly TRBD1 (6 bases). The CDR3 runs 16 residues. Trimming stripped 6 bases from V and 8 bases from J, with 20 bases between. Germline CDR1 is KGHSH and CDR2 is LQKENI. CDR3 nucleotide sequence: TGTGCCAGCTCTCCTACAGGGCCCGACGGAGATTCACCCCTCCACTTT. Its translation: CASSPTGPDGDSPLHF.

This clonotype was counted many times. The chain carries TRBV7-2 and TRBJ1-1; D gene unclear. CDR1 and CDR2 from the germline V gene are SGHTA and FQGNSA. This CDR3 has 15 residues. Trimming shortened V by 1 base and J by 0 bases, and 9 bases separated the two germline ends. The CDR3 sequence: CASSLVLGLNTEAFF. Here the CDR3 DNA reads TGTGCCAGCAGCTTAGTATTGGGGTTGAACACTGAAGCTTTCTTT.

This clonotype was counted ten times or more. J is TRBJ1-6 and V is TRBV14; weak D call: TRBD1 (5 bases). Trimming pared 3 bases from V and 2 bases from J, leaving 17 bases between. The CDR3 loop spans 18 amino acids. The V gene's germline CDR1 is SGHDN and CDR2 FVKESK. In nucleotides, the CDR3 is TGTGCCAGCAGCCAGGGTCCCCCAGGGACCCCCTATAATTCACCCCTCCACTTT. Protein: CASSQGPPGTPYNSPLHF.

This clonotype is labeled as medium-sized (0.01 to 0.1%). The rearrangement uses TRBV19 and TRBJ1-5; D call uncertain. The CDR3 length is 16 residues. Germline V CDR1 and CDR2: LNHDA, SQIVND (reference sequence). Trimming stripped 0 bases from V and 3 bases from J, with 12 bases between. CDR3 in amino acids: CASSIEAAQNNQPQHF. In DNA, the CDR3 is TGTGCCAGTAGTATAGAGGCGGCCCAGAACAATCAGCCCCAGCATTTT.

This clonotype was observed many times. The V call is TRBV18, the J call TRBJ2-7; the match to TRBD1 covers 7 bases. Germline CDR1 and CDR2: KGHSH and LQKENI. CDR3 length: 13 residues. With V trimmed by 5 bases and J by 9 bases, 10 bases remained unmatched. CDR3 in DNA: TGTGCCAGCTCAAAAGGGACAGACCGAGGGCAGTACTTC. Protein: CASSKGTDRGQYF.

The chain combines TRBV10-2 with TRBJ1-3; 8 bases align to TRBD1. Unmatched junction bases numbered 3, after V lost 7 bases and J lost 4 bases. The CDR3 sequence is 13 residues long. CDR1 WSHSY and CDR2 SAAADI come from the germline V gene. The CDR3 reads CASKGTGGNTIYF. The DNA for the CDR3 is TGCGCCAGCAAAGGGACAGGCGGAAACACCATATATTTT.

The chain employs TRBV2 and TRBJ1-6; a weak D match, TRBD1 (6 bases). This CDR3 spans 15 amino acids. CDR1 and CDR2 (germline): SNHLY, FYNNEI. V lost 4 bases to trimming and J lost 3 bases, with 10 bases between them. CDR3 region: CASSGQGNYNSPLHF. CDR3 nucleotides: TGTGCCAGCAGTGGCCAGGGGAACTATAATTCACCCCTCCACTTT.

At least ten counts were recorded for this clonotype. This rearrangement joins TRBV19 to TRBJ2-3; 12 bases fit TRBD2. Germline CDR1 LNHDA, CDR2 SQIVND (reference sequence). The CDR3 consists of 15 residues. The J segment lost 6 bases and the V segment lost 4 bases, leaving 5 bases of the junction unmatched. The CDR3 DNA sequence: TGTGCCAGTAGTACCACTAGCGGGGGGACGGATACGCAGTATTTT. Its translation is CASSTTSGGTDTQYF. Based on the CDR3 plus reference TRBV19 and TRBJ2-3, the full variable domain is DGGITQSPKYLFRKEGQNVTLSCEQNLNHDAMYWYRQDPGQGLRLIYYSQIVNDFQKGDIAEGYSVSREKKESFPLTVTSAQKNPTAFYLCASSTTSGGTDTQYFGPGTRLTVL.

This clonotype turned up a few times. In nucleotides, the CDR3 is TGTGCCAGCAGTTACGAGTGGAGGGTTAATGGAGCCACTGAAGCTTTCTTT. Residues: CASSYEWRVNGATEAFF. V usage is TRBV6-6 and J usage is TRBJ1-1, with no clear D. The ends were cut back, 2 bases at V and 4 bases at J, with 20 bases in the middle. The CDR3 loop spans 17 amino acids. Germline V lookup: CDR1 MNHNY, CDR2 SVGAGI (reference sequence).

This clonotype was detected only a few times. The chain joins TRBV12-3 or TRBV12-4 to TRBJ1-5; no reliable D call. The ends were cut back, 5 bases at V and 3 bases at J, with 14 bases in the middle. The CDR3 extends over 15 amino acids. The CDR3 nucleotides are TGTGCCAGCAGTCCTACCGGACTGTTCAATCAGCCCCAGCATTTT. Protein product: CASSPTGLFNQPQHF.

The sample holds a few counts of this clonotype. The CDR3 DNA reads as TGCAGTGCTAATGAGGGACAGCAAGAGACCCAGTACTTC. Its protein is CSANEGQQETQYF. V is TRBV20-1 and J is TRBJ2-5; 7 positions agree with TRBD1. Germline CDR1 and CDR2: DFQATT and SNEGSKA (reference sequence). Trimming removed 4 bases from V and 2 bases from J; junction bases left unmatched: 4. The CDR3 runs to 13 residues.

The genes are TRBV30 and TRBJ2-7; D gene uncertain. From germline, CDR1 is GTSNPN and CDR2 SVGIG (reference sequence). V shed 2 bases and J shed 7 bases, with 9 bases lying between them. The CDR3 extends over 11 amino acids. CDR3 DNA: TGTGCCTGGAGTACCCTCAGGGAGCAGTACTTC. Amino acids: CAWSTLREQYF.

This clonotype occurred a few times. This chain connects TRBV13 to TRBJ2-5; a possible D gene is TRBD2 (5 bases). The germline V gene has CDR1 PRHDT and CDR2 FYEKMQ (reference sequence). This CDR3 spans 16 amino acids. V was pared by 1 base and J by 7 bases, with 19 bases between. The CDR3 region has the DNA TGTGCCAGCAGCTTAGATTCTATCCTGAGCGGAGGGACCCAGTACTTC. Encoded protein: CASSLDSILSGGTQYF.

The chain is built from TRBV30 and TRBJ1-1; 11 nucleotides line up with TRBD1. Germline assignment: CDR1 GTSNPN and CDR2 SVGIG (reference sequence). V was pared by 3 bases and J by 5 bases, with 5 bases of the junction left unmatched. The CDR3 length is 14 residues. The CDR3 DNA reads as TGTGCCTGGAGGAGGGACAGGGGGATAACTGAAGCTTTCTTT. This sequence encodes CAWRRDRGITEAFF. The full variable domain, with the rest looked up from reference TRBV30 and TRBJ1-1, is SQTIHQWPATLVQPVGSPLSLECTVEGTSNPNLYWYRQAAGRGLQLLFYSVGIGQISSEVPQNLSASRPQDRQFILSSKKLLLSDSGFYLCAWRRDRGITEAFFGQGTRLTVV.

The chain couples TRBV20-1 to TRBJ2-7; tentatively, D is TRBD2 (5 bases). V lost 3 bases and J lost 3, with 9 bases in between. The CDR3 runs 12 residues. Germline CDR1 and CDR2: DFQATT and SNEGSKA (reference sequence). CDR3 region: CSARESGYEQYF. CDR3 DNA sequence: TGCAGTGCTAGGGAGAGCGGCTACGAGCAGTACTTC.

The table lists this clonotype with many counts. CDR3 nucleotide sequence: TGTGCCTGGAGTCCGATGGCATCGGCGGGATTAGGCCCGAATCGAAAACTGTTTTTT. The encoded protein is CAWSPMASAGLGPNRKLFF. The J gene is TRBJ1-4, the V gene TRBV30; D uncertain. CDR1 GTSNPN and CDR2 SVGIG come from the germline V gene (reference sequence). CDR3 length equals 19 residues. Deletions cut 2 bases from V and 10 bases from J, with 32 bases between.

This clonotype was counted between two and nine times. The V and J genes are TRBV25-1 and TRBJ2-1; D may be TRBD1 (6 bases). Germline values: CDR1 MGHDK, CDR2 SYGVNS. V was clipped by 5 bases and J by 1 base, with 9 bases between them. This CDR3 is 14 amino acids long. CDR3 loop: CASSIQGSYNEQFF. The CDR3 bases are TGTGCCAGCAGTATCCAGGGGTCCTACAATGAGCAGTTCTTC.

The V and J genes are TRBV29-1 and TRBJ2-1; 14 positions agree with TRBD2. The trim removed 7 bases at V and 9 bases at J, leaving 20 bases unmatched. The CDR3 extends over 18 amino acids. CDR1 and CDR2 (germline): SQVTM, ANQGSEA. Here the CDR3 DNA reads TGCAGCGCGACTTCCGGGACTAGCGGGGGCTCGAAAAGTAGTGAGCAGTTCTTC. Protein sequence: CSATSGTSGGSKSSEQFF.

The rearrangement links TRBV20-1 to TRBJ2-7, with D perhaps TRBD1 (5 bases). The CDR3 length is 13 residues. Per germline, CDR1 DFQATT and CDR2 SNEGSKA (reference sequence). Trimming stripped 3 bases from V and 3 bases from J, with 12 bases between. CDR3 sequence reads: CSASQGVSYEQYF. The CDR3 DNA reads TGCAGTGCTAGCCAGGGCGTAAGCTACGAGCAGTACTTC.

V and J are TRBV20-1 and TRBJ1-1; D is ambiguous. CDR3 size: 14 residues. V lost 1 base to trimming and J lost 0 bases, with 9 bases between them. The germline V gene has CDR1 DFQATT and CDR2 SNEGSKA (reference sequence). As DNA, the CDR3 is TGCAGTGCTAGAGCTTGGACGGTGAACACTGAAGCTTTCTTT. Its protein is CSARAWTVNTEAFF.

The chain recombines TRBV12-3 or TRBV12-4 with TRBJ2-3; D gene ambiguous. Trimming pared 3 bases from V and 6 bases from J, leaving 10 bases between. The CDR3 runs to 13 residues. The CDR3 is CASSLASPDTQYF. In nucleotides, the CDR3 is TGTGCCAGCAGTTTGGCCTCACCGGATACGCAGTATTTT.

At least ten counts were recorded for this clonotype. The chain has TRBV20-1 and TRBJ2-3; weak D call: TRBD2 (5 bases). The CDR3 has 14 amino acids. Germline CDR1 and CDR2: DFQATT and SNEGSKA (reference sequence). V gave up 3 bases and J gave up 2 bases, with 12 bases separating them. The CDR3 region is CSARASKHTDTQYF. CDR3 DNA: TGCAGTGCTAGGGCTAGCAAACACACAGATACGCAGTATTTT.

The sample holds a few counts of this clonotype. The chain employs TRBV10-2 and TRBJ1-6; D gene uncertain. The V end lost 6 bases, the J end lost 7 bases, and 10 bases lay between the germline ends. Germline loops: CDR1 WSHSY, CDR2 SAAADI. This CDR3 has 13 residues. CDR3 region: CASRPEQNSPLHF. CDR3 DNA sequence: TGCGCCAGCAGGCCCGAACAGAATTCACCCCTCCACTTT.